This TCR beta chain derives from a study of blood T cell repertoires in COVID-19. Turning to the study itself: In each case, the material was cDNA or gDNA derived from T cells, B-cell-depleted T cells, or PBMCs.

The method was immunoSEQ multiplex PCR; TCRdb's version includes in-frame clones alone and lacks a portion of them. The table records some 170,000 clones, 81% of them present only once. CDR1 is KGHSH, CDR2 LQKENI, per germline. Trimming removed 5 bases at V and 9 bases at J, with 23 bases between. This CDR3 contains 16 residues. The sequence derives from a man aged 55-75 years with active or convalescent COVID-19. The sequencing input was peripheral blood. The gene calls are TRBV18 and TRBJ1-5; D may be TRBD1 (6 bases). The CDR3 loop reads CASSSPSQGPKGPQHF. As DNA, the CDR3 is TGTGCCAGCTCATCTCCATCCCAGGGGCCTAAGGGGCCCCAGCATTTT.